The 5 T cell receptor beta chains listed next were all sequenced from one sample in a study of T-cell reconstitution after alpha-beta-depleted transplantation in children. Unique molecular identifiers were used in preparing the TCRbeta library. One entry per CDR3 protein results from TCRdb running MiXCR on the PCR reads. The sample has 450,000 to 600,000 distinct CDR3 sequences; approximately 32% are singletons. The sample was PBMCs from the stem cell graft donor, taken from the stem cell graft. The origin of the receptors is a human donor who donated a stem cell graft to a child with aplastic anemia.

This chain uses TRBV18 with TRBJ2-3, with 12 positions matching TRBD1. Germline values: CDR1 KGHSH, CDR2 LQKENI. V trimming: 0 bases; J trimming: 4 bases; junction bases outside the gene matches: 2. The CDR3 has 16 amino acids. CDR3 coding DNA: TGTGCCAGCTCACCACCCGGGACAGGGGGCTCAGATACGCAGTATTTT. This codes for CASSPPGTGGSDTQYF.

This clonotype was detected only a few times. The chain combines TRBV10-3 with TRBJ1-2; D may be TRBD1 (5 bases). Germline V lookup: CDR1 ENHRY, CDR2 SYGVKD. The CDR3 is 15 residues long. With 10 bases removed from V and 0 bases from J, the gap between germline ends came to 18 bases. The CDR3 spells CASRVVQASNYGYTF. For the CDR3, the DNA is TGTGCCAGCCGTGTTGTACAGGCCTCTAACTATGGCTACACCTTC.

The chain employs TRBV6-2 or TRBV6-3 and TRBJ2-4, with D uncertain. Germline V gives CDR1 MNHEY, CDR2 SVGEGT. This CDR3 comprises 13 residues. V was clipped by 11 bases and J by 3 bases, with 14 bases between them. The chain's CDR3 is CAVQSDGKNIQYF. The CDR3 coding sequence is TGTGCCGTGCAGTCTGACGGCAAAAACATTCAGTACTTC.

This clonotype was detected a few times. This chain connects TRBV29-1 to TRBJ1-2; possible D gene TRBD1, 5 bases. CDR1 is SQVTM and CDR2 is ANQGSEA in the germline V gene. The CDR3 contains 12 residues. Trimming removed 2 bases from V and 8 bases from J, with 12 bases in between. This CDR3 is CSVEWQGRGYTF. The CDR3 DNA is TGCAGCGTTGAATGGCAGGGAAGGGGCTACACCTTC.

This rearrangement joins TRBV7-2 to TRBJ2-1; D is undetermined. The CDR3 has 13 residues. V was clipped by 4 bases and J by 9 bases, with 13 bases between them. Germline assignment: CDR1 SGHTA and CDR2 FQGNSA. The chain's CDR3 is CASSSLLVGEQFF. CDR3 in DNA: TGTGCCAGCAGCTCCTTACTCGTAGGTGAGCAGTTCTTC.